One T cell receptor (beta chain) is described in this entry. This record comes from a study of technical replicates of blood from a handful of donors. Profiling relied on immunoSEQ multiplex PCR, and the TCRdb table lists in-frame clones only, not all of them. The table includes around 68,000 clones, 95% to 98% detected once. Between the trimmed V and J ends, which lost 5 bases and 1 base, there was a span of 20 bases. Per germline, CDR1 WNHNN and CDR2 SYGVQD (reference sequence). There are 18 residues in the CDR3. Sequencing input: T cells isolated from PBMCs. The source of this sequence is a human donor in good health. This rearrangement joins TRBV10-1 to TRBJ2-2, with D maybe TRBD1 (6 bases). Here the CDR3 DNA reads TGCGCCAGCAGTAACCCCTCATCCAGGGGTTGGAACACCGGGGAGCTGTTTTTT. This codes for CASSNPSSRGWNTGELFF.